One sample yielded the 10 T cell receptor beta chains listed below, sequenced in a study of blood T cells in healthy people across ages. A second PCR of about 7 to 11 cycles used a sample-barcoded 5' primer and a J-beta primer mix. One entry per CDR3 protein, called by TCRdb with MiXCR from the 5' RACE reads. This sample has about 590,000 distinct CDR3 sequences; around 31% occur once, and the top ten carry 15% to 18%. The specimen sequenced was blood. These receptors originate from a woman of 80 years or more in good health.

This clonotype has at least ten counts. The rearrangement uses TRBV3-1 and TRBJ1-2, with TRBD1 matching over 8 bases. Unmatched junction bases numbered 6, after V lost 3 bases and J lost 3 bases. Germline CDR1 LGHDT, CDR2 YNNKEL (reference sequence). This CDR3 contains 15 residues. The CDR3 is CASSQLQGEDYGYTF. Written as DNA, the CDR3 is TGTGCCAGCAGCCAGCTACAGGGGGAGGACTATGGCTACACCTTC.

J is TRBJ2-7 and V is TRBV18; 11 nucleotides line up with TRBD1. V was clipped by 2 bases and J by 3 bases; unmatched bases: 12. The CDR3 is made up of 18 amino acids. Germline-derived CDR1 and CDR2 are KGHSH and LQKENI. The CDR3 sequence is CASSPTGTGGGSYYEQYF. The CDR3, as DNA: TGTGCCAGCTCACCAACAGGGACAGGGGGAGGTTCCTACTACGAGCAGTACTTC.

This clonotype has only a few counts. This may be a read error: a much more frequent sequence differs by one nucleotide. This sequence joins TRBV12-3 or TRBV12-4 and TRBJ1-2; D remains unclear. The CDR3 consists of 13 residues. In DNA, the CDR3 is TGTGCCAGCAGTTTAATCGGTTTAGGTGGCCACACCTTC. It encodes CASSLIGLGGHTF.

As to this clonotype: At one end the junction does not follow the germline gene, possibly because of a read error. The V and J genes are TRBV3-1 and TRBJ1-2; D not resolved. Germline loops: CDR1 LGHDT, CDR2 YNNKEL (reference sequence). The CDR3 runs 15 residues. The CDR3, as DNA: TGTGCCAGCAGCCAAGAACGCGGCTTGGTCTATGACTACACCTTC. Translation: CASSQERGLVYDYTF.

This clonotype occurred many times. The rearrangement joins TRBV20-1 to TRBJ2-5, with TRBD2 identical over 13 bases. This CDR3 is 17 amino acids long. Germline V gene data show CDR1 as DFQATT and CDR2 as SNEGSKA (reference sequence). V was clipped by 0 bases and J by 7 bases; unmatched bases: 11. CDR3 coding DNA: TGCAGTGCTAGAGAAGATGGGACTAGCGGGAATATTGGGACCCAGTACTTC. This codes for CSAREDGTSGNIGTQYF.

This clonotype has at least ten counts. The chain has TRBV28 and TRBJ2-2; 10 bases match TRBD2. CDR1 and CDR2 from the germline V gene are MDHEN and SYDVKM. Trimming removed 5 bases from V and 4 bases from J; junction bases left unmatched: 16. The CDR3 covers 19 residues. The CDR3 coding sequence is TGTGCCAGCAGTAACCCCCCTAGCGGGGGCCTCCGGGGCACCGGGGAGCTGTTTTTT. This gives the protein CASSNPPSGGLRGTGELFF.

The chain carries TRBV5-1 and TRBJ2-3, with D possibly being TRBD1 (6 bases). Trimming stripped 4 bases from V and 0 bases from J, with 12 bases between. Germline V CDR1 and CDR2: SGHRS, YFSETQ. This CDR3 is 15 amino acids long. The CDR3 region is CASSKGTPSTDTQYF. CDR3 sequence (DNA): TGCGCCAGCAGCAAAGGGACACCTAGCACAGATACGCAGTATTTT.

This clonotype appeared many times. This chain links TRBV7-9 with TRBJ1-1; D unresolved. The CDR3 contains 14 residues. The V gene lost 0 bases and the J gene lost 2 bases, with 7 bases spanning the gap. Germline V lookup: CDR1 SEHNR, CDR2 FQNEAQ (reference sequence). Written as DNA, the CDR3 is TGTGCCAGCAGCTTAGCGCAGGTTAACACTGAAGCTTTCTTT. As protein: CASSLAQVNTEAFF.

The gene calls are TRBV28 and TRBJ1-1; TRBD1 matches at 9 bases. The CDR3 extends over 15 amino acids. Germline V lookup: CDR1 MDHEN, CDR2 SYDVKM. Trimming cost V 6 bases and J 1 base; bases outside gene matches: 6. The CDR3 sequence is CASSQLQGANTEAFF. As DNA, the CDR3 is TGTGCCAGCAGCCAACTACAGGGGGCGAACACTGAAGCTTTCTTT.

This clonotype appeared many times. The genes are TRBV6-2 or TRBV6-3 and TRBJ2-5, with 9 bases fitting TRBD2. The CDR3 sequence is 17 residues long. V lost 1 base and J lost 1; bases outside the gene matches: 7. CDR1 and CDR2 from the germline V gene are MNHEY and SVGEGT. The CDR3 here is CASSYWRLAGLQETQYF. The CDR3 coding sequence is TGTGCCAGCAGTTACTGGAGGCTAGCGGGACTCCAAGAGACCCAGTACTTC.